This T cell receptor (beta chain) comes out of a study of identical twins. TCRdb called the 5' RACE reads again in MiXCR, with one record for every CDR3 protein. The sample consists of hundreds of thousands of distinct CDR3 sequences, approximately 6% of them appearing once. V was cut by 1 base and J by 0 bases, with 7 bases left in between. Germline V gene data show CDR1 as SGHTA and CDR2 as FQGNSA. The CDR3 runs to 14 residues. Ten or more counts support this clonotype. In every case, the donor was a healthy Caucasian. Sequencing was carried out using naive T cells sorted from blood. The TCR originated in a man aged 18 to 30 in good health. The rearrangement uses TRBV7-2 and TRBJ2-7, with unresolved D. The CDR3 nucleotides are TGTGCCAGCAGCTTAGAACTATCCTCCTACGAGCAGTACTTC. It yields the protein CASSLELSSYEQYF.